These 22 T cell receptor beta chains were all obtained from the same sample, sequenced in a study of identical twins. Each CDR3 protein gets one entry after TCRdb re-called the 5' RACE reads with MiXCR. The sample shows around 1.7 million distinct CDR3 sequences, less than 35% of them seen only once. Sequenced sample: cord blood. These receptors were obtained from a newborn girl in good health.

The rearrangement uses TRBV27 and TRBJ1-1, with TRBD1 as a possible D gene (5 bases). Germline CDR1 and CDR2: MNHEY and SMNVEV (reference sequence). V gave up 1 base and J gave up 7 bases, with 10 bases separating them. The CDR3 consists of 13 residues. CDR3 DNA: TGTGCCAGCAGTTTATGGGGGGGAAATGAAGCTTTCTTT. It translates to CASSLWGGNEAFF.

This clonotype was counted once. The V and J genes are TRBV30 and TRBJ1-2; the D is unclear. The germline gives CDR1 GTSNPN, CDR2 SVGIG (reference sequence). The CDR3 totals 14 residues. The ends were cut back, 0 bases at V and 6 bases at J, with 14 bases in the middle. The CDR3 DNA is TGTGCCTGGAGTGTAGGGCCACGTTACGATGGCTACACCTTC. Its translation is CAWSVGPRYDGYTF.

The rearrangement joins TRBV20-1 to TRBJ2-1, with 7 bases lining up with TRBD1. The length of the CDR3 is 14 residues. Germline V CDR1 and CDR2: DFQATT, SNEGSKA (reference sequence). Unmatched junction bases numbered 8, after V lost 2 bases and J lost 7 bases. The chain's CDR3 is CSARRTGVLNEQFF. DNA for the CDR3: TGCAGTGCTAGACGTACAGGGGTTTTAAATGAGCAGTTCTTC.

This clonotype was observed at least ten times. This chain's CDR3 is CASSLFIGRLSNQPQHF. The CDR3 DNA follows: TGTGCCAGCAGCTTATTCATCGGCAGGCTGAGCAATCAGCCCCAGCATTTT. J is TRBJ1-5 and V is TRBV7-2, with unresolved D. V dropped 2 bases and J dropped 1 base, with 15 bases sitting between them. CDR1 and CDR2 (germline): SGHTA, FQGNSA. CDR3 length: 17 amino acids.

Only a few counts were recorded for this clonotype. The chain combines TRBV27 with TRBJ2-2; D gene ambiguous. CDR1 is MNHEY and CDR2 is SMNVEV in the germline V gene (reference sequence). The CDR3 length is 15 residues. With 6 bases removed from V and 5 bases from J, the gap between germline ends came to 16 bases. The CDR3 sequence: CASRSKGLGTGELFF. The CDR3 DNA reads TGTGCCAGCAGGTCGAAGGGCTTGGGGACCGGGGAGCTGTTTTTT.

This clonotype occurred a few times. The V call is TRBV5-1, the J call TRBJ2-4, with 11 nucleotides matching TRBD2. Germline V gene data show CDR1 as SGHRS and CDR2 as YFSETQ. CDR3 size: 17 residues. V shed 3 bases, J shed 6 bases, and the junction held 11 bases outside the gene matches. DNA of the CDR3: TGCGCCAGCAGCTCCGGGACAGCACTAGCGGGGGCAAACATTCAGTACTTC. It encodes CASSSGTALAGANIQYF.

This clonotype was counted many times. The genes are TRBV27 and TRBJ2-5, with D unresolved. Germline values: CDR1 MNHEY, CDR2 SMNVEV (reference sequence). The CDR3 loop spans 11 amino acids. Trimming left V 5 bases short and J 5 bases short, with 6 bases between. The CDR3 sequence is CASSTLETQYF. CDR3 DNA sequence: TGTGCCAGCAGTACCCTTGAGACCCAGTACTTC.

The chain combines TRBV18 with TRBJ2-7; the D gene is possibly TRBD1 (6 bases). The V gene lost 4 bases and the J gene lost 7 bases, with 20 bases spanning the gap. Germline V CDR1 and CDR2: KGHSH, LQKENI. This CDR3 has 15 residues. The CDR3 reads CASSRGQSEANEQYF. The CDR3 DNA reads as TGTGCCAGCTCACGCGGACAGTCGGAGGCCAATGAGCAGTACTTC.

As concerns this clonotype: One end of the junction does not line up with germline, which may come from a read error. The chain carries TRBV20-1 and TRBJ2-3; 9 bases match TRBD2. Germline values: CDR1 DFQATT, CDR2 SNEGSKA (reference sequence). There are 16 residues in the CDR3. The CDR3 sequence is CSARAISGGRTDTQYF. CDR3 nucleotide sequence: TGCAGCGCTAGAGCGATTAGCGGGGGTCGCACAGATACGCAGTATTTT.

V and J are TRBV7-2 and TRBJ1-1, with D uncertain. V was cut by 0 bases and J by 7 bases, with 9 bases left in between. The CDR3 contains 13 residues. Germline V gene lookup returns CDR1 SGHTA and CDR2 FQGNSA. For the CDR3, the DNA is TGTGCCAGCAGCTTAGCGTCAGAACGTGAAGCTTTCTTT. It is translated as CASSLASEREAFF.

This chain links TRBV27 with TRBJ2-3; a weak D match, TRBD2 (6 bases). V was clipped by 1 base and J by 4 bases, with 12 bases between them. There are 15 residues in the CDR3. Germline V gives CDR1 MNHEY, CDR2 SMNVEV (reference sequence). The CDR3 protein is CASSLLRDISDTQYF. Written as DNA, the CDR3 is TGTGCCAGCAGTTTATTGCGGGATATATCAGATACGCAGTATTTT.

The CDR3 region has the DNA TGTGCCAGCAGCCACTTACGTGGGAGCGGGGGGGCCGGGGAGCTGTTTTTT. It encodes CASSHLRGSGGAGELFF. The chain carries TRBV4-2 and TRBJ2-2, with 10 bases identical to TRBD2. CDR1 LGHNA and CDR2 YNFKEQ come from the germline V gene. V lost 3 bases and J lost 6; bases outside the gene matches: 10. The length of the CDR3 is 17 residues.

This rearrangement joins TRBV29-1 to TRBJ2-1; 11 nucleotides align to TRBD2. The CDR3 totals 16 residues. Germline V gene data show CDR1 as SQVTM and CDR2 as ANQGSEA. Trimming took 1 base from V and 2 from J; bases not matched to a gene: 4. The CDR3 protein is CSVEGFSGGAYNEQFF. The CDR3 nucleotides read TGCAGCGTTGAAGGCTTTAGCGGGGGGGCCTACAATGAGCAGTTCTTC.

This clonotype was detected a few times. J is TRBJ1-2 and V is TRBV20-1; maybe TRBD1 (5 bases). The CDR3 spans 13 residues. Germline V CDR1 and CDR2: DFQATT, SNEGSKA (reference sequence). V shed 3 bases and J shed 5 bases, with 13 bases lying between them. The CDR3 is CSASRGLLYGYTF. In nucleotides, the CDR3 is TGCAGTGCTAGCCGGGGACTCCTTTATGGCTACACCTTC.

The rearrangement uses TRBV5-1 and TRBJ2-1; 10 bases are a match to TRBD1. J was trimmed by 5 bases and V by 3 bases; bases with no gene match: 14. CDR1 and CDR2 (germline): SGHRS, YFSETQ. This CDR3 region has 18 residues. DNA for the CDR3: TGCGCCAGCAGCTCCCTACCGGGACAGGGGTATGTGCACAATGAGCAGTTCTTC. Protein product: CASSSLPGQGYVHNEQFF.

The CDR3 reads CASSVLEYEQFF. The CDR3 DNA is TGTGCCAGCAGCGTACTAGAGTATGAGCAGTTCTTC. This sequence joins TRBV9 and TRBJ2-1, with D unclear. CDR3 size: 12 residues. The V end was cut by 1 base, the J end by 8 bases, with 7 bases between. Germline V gene data show CDR1 as SGDLS and CDR2 as YYNGEE.

This clonotype was detected only once. The chain couples TRBV5-6 to TRBJ1-4; 8 nucleotides align to TRBD1. V trimming: 4 bases; J trimming: 8 bases; junction bases outside the gene matches: 7. The CDR3 totals 14 residues. Germline-derived CDR1 and CDR2 are SGHDT and YYEEEE. This chain's CDR3 is CASSATGAGEKLFF. DNA of the CDR3: TGTGCCAGCAGCGCGACAGGGGCTGGGGAAAAACTGTTTTTT. Based on the CDR3 plus reference TRBV5-6 and TRBJ1-4, the full variable domain is DAGVTQSPTHLIKTRGQQVTLRCSPKSGHDTVSWYQQALGQGPQFIFQYYEEEERQRGNFPDRFSGHQFPNYSSELNVNALLLGDSALYLCASSATGAGEKLFFGSGTQLSVL.

This chain joins TRBV5-1 and TRBJ2-1; TRBD2 is a possible D gene (6 bases). Trimming cost V 5 bases and J 6 bases, with 15 bases left between them. In germline, CDR1 is SGHRS, CDR2 YFSETQ. This CDR3 has 14 amino acids. CDR3 DNA: TGCGCCAGCAGGGTCGAGACTAGTCGCAATGAGCAGTTCTTC. Translated, it gives CASRVETSRNEQFF.

The rearrangement joins TRBV12-3 or TRBV12-4 to TRBJ2-7, with 8 nucleotides matching TRBD2. V dropped 3 bases and J dropped 4; count of bases not matched to a gene: 11. The CDR3 spans 16 residues. The CDR3 protein is CASSFLASGRLYEQYF. The CDR3 region has the DNA TGTGCCAGCAGTTTCTTGGCTAGCGGGCGGTTATACGAGCAGTACTTC.

This chain links TRBV20-1 with TRBJ1-1; D unclear. Trimming removed 0 bases at V and 0 bases at J, with 17 bases between. Germline V CDR1 and CDR2: DFQATT, SNEGSKA (reference sequence). The CDR3 extends over 17 amino acids. Here the CDR3 DNA reads TGCAGTGCTAGAGATGCCCGGACCGAACCTATGAACACTGAAGCTTTCTTT. This sequence encodes CSARDARTEPMNTEAFF.

This clonotype has only one observation. The J gene is TRBJ2-7, the V gene TRBV20-1, with 8 nucleotides matching TRBD1. CDR1 is DFQATT, CDR2 SNEGSKA, per germline (reference sequence). V lost 0 bases to trimming and J lost 2 bases; unmatched junction nucleotides: 9. The CDR3 runs to 16 residues. For the CDR3, the DNA is TGCAGTGCTAGAGAGGCCCGGGACAGGTGGACCTACGAGCAGTACTTC. The encoded protein is CSAREARDRWTYEQYF.

The chain has TRBV7-9 and TRBJ1-5; maybe TRBD1 (6 bases). This CDR3 region has 18 residues. V lost 4 bases to trimming and J lost 2 bases, with 21 bases between them. Germline loops: CDR1 SEHNR, CDR2 FQNEAQ (reference sequence). CDR3 region: CASSSAVDSPLGNQPQHF. The CDR3 bases are TGTGCCAGCAGCTCCGCTGTGGACAGCCCGCTGGGCAATCAGCCCCAGCATTTT.